The T cell receptor (beta chain) under discussion was sequenced for a study of cytomegalovirus exposure and HLA in healthy donors. Study-level findings and limits: V- and J-gene trimming of TCR beta was linked (in a later analysis) to a missense DCLRE1C variant. In vitro experiments confirmed that three CMV-associated chains were specific for CMV antigens. Altogether, around 160 TCR beta chains were recorded as cytomegalovirus-associated. Looking again later, the authors saw that most CMV-associated TCR beta chains seemed HLA-restricted.

Concerning this clone itself: The antigen remains unidentified.

The J segment lost 3 bases and the V segment lost 5 bases, leaving 12 bases of the junction unmatched. Germline values: CDR1 MGHRA, CDR2 YSYEKL. The CDR3 covers 19 residues. Primers for the PCR totalled 60 Vbeta and 13 Jbeta. Libraries were prepared by immunoSEQ multiplex PCR; TCRdb keeps only in-frame clonotypes and omits some of them. The profile shows 90,000 to 110,000 clones, 69% of them singletons. The TCR originated in a man aged 30 to 39 in good health and CMV-seronegative. The chain uses TRBV4-1 and TRBJ2-2, with 13 bases fitting TRBD2. Sequenced sample: PBMCs. CDR3 nucleotide sequence: TGCGCCAGCAGCGGACTAGCGGGAGTAATCGGCAGGGACACCGGGGAGCTGTTTTTT. Its protein product is CASSGLAGVIGRDTGELFF.